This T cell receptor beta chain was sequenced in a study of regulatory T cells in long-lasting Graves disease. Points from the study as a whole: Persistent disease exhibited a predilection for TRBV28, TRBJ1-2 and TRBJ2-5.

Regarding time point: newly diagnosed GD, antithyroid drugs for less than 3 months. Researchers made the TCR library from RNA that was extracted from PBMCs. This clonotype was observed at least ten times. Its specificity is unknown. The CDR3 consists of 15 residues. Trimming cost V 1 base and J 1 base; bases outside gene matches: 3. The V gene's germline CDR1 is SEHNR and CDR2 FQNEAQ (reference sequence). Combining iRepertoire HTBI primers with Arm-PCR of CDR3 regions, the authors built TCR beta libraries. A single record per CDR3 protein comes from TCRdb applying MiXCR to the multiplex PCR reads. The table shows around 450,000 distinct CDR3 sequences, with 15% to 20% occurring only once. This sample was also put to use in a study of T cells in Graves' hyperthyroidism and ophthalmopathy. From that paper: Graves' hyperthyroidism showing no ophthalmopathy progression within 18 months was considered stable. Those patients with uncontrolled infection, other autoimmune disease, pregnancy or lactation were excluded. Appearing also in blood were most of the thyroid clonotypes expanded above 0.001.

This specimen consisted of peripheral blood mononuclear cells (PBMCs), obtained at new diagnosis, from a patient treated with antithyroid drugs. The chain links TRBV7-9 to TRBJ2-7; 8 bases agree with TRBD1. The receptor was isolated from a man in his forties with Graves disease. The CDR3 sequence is CASSLVGTGSYEQYF. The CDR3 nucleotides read TGTGCCAGCAGCTTAGTAGGGACAGGTTCCTACGAGCAGTACTTC.